The 18 T cell receptor beta chains in this list originate from one sample, sequenced in a study of Ad26.COV2.S vaccination and SARS-CoV-2 variants (dated by TCRdb to 2020 to 2023). The sample's treatment or condition label, in plain terms: around 19 received Ad26.COV2.S at low or high dose, single or two shots; about 5 received placebo; per-sample allocation not given. Repertoires of vaccine and placebo recipients were sequenced from samples collected on day 63 after the first injection. To prepare the library, the immunoSEQ multiplex PCR assay was applied. TCRdb limited this immuneACCESS table to in-frame rearrangements with V and J called. A share of clones is missing; checked studies link under half to unresolved V genes, and the rest is unexplained. The sample records some 340,000 clones, about 82% of which are singletons. The top ten clonotypes cover more than 1.5% of the sample. This material consisted of peripheral blood, taken in a trial of Ad26.COV2.S vaccine versus placebo. Receptor source: a person between 18 and 65 years old who received the Ad26.COV2.S COVID-19 vaccine or a placebo.

Only a few counts were recorded for this clone. The chain couples TRBV5-8 to TRBJ1-2; D might be TRBD1 (6 bases). Trimming left V 2 bases short and J 2 bases short, with 13 bases between. The germline CDR1 and CDR2 sequences are SGHTS and YDEGEE. The CDR3 is 15 residues long. The DNA of the CDR3 is TGTGCCAGCAGCTTTCTTGGACAGCAAAACTATGGCTACACCTTC. It translates to CASSFLGQQNYGYTF.

The chain has TRBV7-8 and TRBJ2-5, with D perhaps assigned TRBD1 or TRBD2 (6 bases each). V was trimmed by 8 bases and J by 1 base, leaving 20 bases between them. CDR3 length: 16 amino acids. Germline lookup yields CDR1 SGHVS and CDR2 FQNEAQ. CDR3 region: CASAKSTGARQETQYF. In nucleotides, the CDR3 is TGTGCCAGCGCCAAATCAACGGGGGCCCGCCAAGAGACCCAGTACTTC.

V and J are TRBV5-6 and TRBJ1-1; D is uncertain. The V and J ends lost 5 bases and 0 bases respectively, with 14 bases between them. CDR1 and CDR2 from the germline V gene are SGHDT and YYEEEE. This CDR3 spans 15 amino acids. The CDR3 bases are TGTGCCAGCAGTCTACGACCACAACTGAACACTGAAGCTTTCTTT. It specifies CASSLRPQLNTEAFF.

Many counts were recorded for this clone. The chain's CDR3 is CASSIGTSTNEKLFF. In nucleotides, the CDR3 is TGTGCCAGTAGTATCGGAACGTCAACTAATGAAAAACTGTTTTTT. This chain uses TRBV19 with TRBJ1-4; no clear D. Germline lookup yields CDR1 LNHDA and CDR2 SQIVND (reference sequence). Trimming stripped 3 bases from V and 0 bases from J, with 8 bases between. The CDR3 sequence is 15 residues long.

The rearrangement joins TRBV30 to TRBJ1-1, with D uncertain. The CDR3 contains 18 residues. The germline V and J ends were trimmed by 2 bases and 0 bases, with 22 bases remaining between them. In germline, CDR1 is GTSNPN, CDR2 SVGIG (reference sequence). The CDR3 reads CAWSHKPSRGGMNTEAFF. In DNA form, the CDR3 reads TGTGCCTGGAGTCACAAACCTAGTCGAGGTGGCATGAACACTGAAGCTTTCTTT.

The CDR3: CASRPDRVGDTQYF. The CDR3 DNA sequence: TGTGCCAGCAGACCCGACAGGGTTGGAGATACGCAGTATTTT. The chain has TRBV6-6 and TRBJ2-3; 7 nucleotides align to TRBD1. Germline CDR1 is MNHNY and CDR2 is SVGAGI (reference sequence). This CDR3 contains 14 residues. V shed 6 bases and J 5 bases; nucleotides not matched to a gene: 8.

This clone was seen more than once but under ten times. The V and J genes are TRBV5-5 and TRBJ1-6; TRBD1 might be the D (5 bases). Germline CDR1 is SGHKS and CDR2 is YYEKEE (reference sequence). The CDR3 sequence is 13 residues long. V lost 2 bases and J 8 bases, leaving 8 bases between the germline ends. The CDR3 coding sequence is TGTGCCAGCAGCTTCGGGGGATATTCACCCCTCCACTTT. It codes for CASSFGGYSPLHF.

This clone was picked up one time. This rearrangement joins TRBV4-1 to TRBJ1-5; 10 nucleotides agree with TRBD1. Germline CDR1 is MGHRA and CDR2 is YSYEKL. With 4 bases clipped from V and 2 bases from J, the junction kept 5 bases outside the gene matches. There are 16 residues in the CDR3. The DNA for the CDR3 is TGCGCCAGCAGCCCGGGACAGGGGTTAGGCAATCAGCCCCAGCATTTT. It yields the protein CASSPGQGLGNQPQHF.

The chain joins TRBV4-3 to TRBJ1-1; D gene ambiguous. The CDR3 extends over 15 amino acids. From germline, CDR1 is LGHNA and CDR2 YSLEER. Trimming removed 2 bases from V and 0 bases from J, with 10 bases in between. The CDR3 sequence is CASSQTQKMNTEAFF. CDR3 nucleotides: TGCGCCAGCAGCCAAACTCAGAAGATGAACACTGAAGCTTTCTTT.

The CDR3 DNA sequence: TGTGCCAGCAGTCAACGGCGACAGGGGAGCTCCTATAATTCACCCCTCCACTTT. It specifies CASSQRRQGSSYNSPLHF. The genes are TRBV28 and TRBJ1-6; 8 bases align to TRBD1. This CDR3 comprises 18 residues. CDR1 MDHEN and CDR2 SYDVKM come from the germline V gene. J was trimmed by 0 bases and V by 5 bases; bases with no gene match: 9.

The rearrangement links TRBV18 to TRBJ1-2, with D perhaps matching TRBD1 (6 bases). Per the germline V gene, CDR1 is KGHSH and CDR2 is LQKENI. V shed 2 bases and J shed 8 bases, with 24 bases lying between them. The length of the CDR3 is 17 residues. Here the CDR3 DNA reads TGTGCCAGCTCACCAAGTCCAGGGGCCGGGGCAGTCTGGGGCTACACCTTC. This gives the protein CASSPSPGAGAVWGYTF.

This chain joins TRBV2 and TRBJ1-2; 7 bases are a match to TRBD1. Trimming took 6 bases from V and 5 from J; bases not matched to a gene: 12. This CDR3 has 15 amino acids. Germline V gives CDR1 SNHLY, CDR2 FYNNEI. The CDR3 nucleotides are TGTGCCAGCAGCTTAGGGGGCCAGGGTGGTTATGGCTACACCTTC. Its protein product is CASSLGGQGGYGYTF.

This clone was seen more than once but under ten times. The V gene is TRBV27, the J gene TRBJ2-7, with unresolved D. The CDR3 totals 14 residues. V was cut by 6 bases and J by 3 bases, with 15 bases left in between. Germline CDR1 MNHEY, CDR2 SMNVEV (reference sequence). The CDR3 nucleotides are TGTGCCAGCAGCAAAGGGATAACCCTCTACGAGCAGTACTTC. It specifies CASSKGITLYEQYF.

The V and J genes are TRBV5-1 and TRBJ2-2; no clear D. The CDR3 totals 15 residues. Germline CDR1 and CDR2: SGHRS and YFSETQ. V lost 4 bases and J 4 bases, leaving 14 bases between the germline ends. The CDR3 sequence: CASSPSGVLTGELFF. The CDR3, as DNA: TGCGCCAGCAGCCCATCGGGTGTTCTCACCGGGGAGCTGTTTTTT.

The chain links TRBV5-4 to TRBJ2-1, with D unresolved. Trimming took off 4 bases at V and 7 bases at J, with 9 bases between the two ends. CDR3 length: 12 residues. The germline V gene encodes CDR1 SGHNT and CDR2 YYREEE (reference sequence). CDR3 amino acids: CASSLQKNEQFF. In DNA, the CDR3 is TGTGCCAGCAGCCTTCAAAAGAATGAGCAGTTCTTC.

This clone was seen once. The chain carries TRBV5-1 and TRBJ2-5, with 13 nucleotides matching TRBD2. Germline V CDR1 and CDR2: SGHRS, YFSETQ. The V gene end was trimmed by 8 bases and the J gene end by 5 bases; junction bases not matched to a gene: 9. The CDR3 totals 15 residues. Here the CDR3 DNA reads TGCGCCAGTACTAGCGGGGGGGTACGTGGCGAGACCCAGTACTTC. Its translation: CASTSGGVRGETQYF. Filled out from reference TRBV5-1 and TRBJ2-5, the complete variable domain reads KAGVTQTPRYLIKTRGQQVTLSCSPISGHRSVSWYQQTPGQGLQFLFEYFSETQRNKGNFPGRFSGRQFSNSRSEMNVSTLELGDSALYLCASTSGGVRGETQYFGPGTRLLVL.

The CDR3 is CAWSVTRGAGGYTF. As DNA, the CDR3 is TGTGCCTGGAGTGTAACCCGGGGGGCGGGCGGCTACACCTTC. J is TRBJ1-2 and V is TRBV30; D is possibly TRBD1 (6 bases). CDR1 is GTSNPN, CDR2 SVGIG, per germline (reference sequence). This CDR3 has 14 residues. V shed 0 bases and J shed 8 bases, with 16 bases lying between them.

The rearrangement uses TRBV7-2 and TRBJ2-1; D call uncertain. CDR3 length: 11 residues. The germline V gene encodes CDR1 SGHTA and CDR2 FQGNSA. The germline V and J ends were trimmed by 3 bases and 10 bases, with 7 bases remaining between them. This CDR3 is CASSFPGEQFF. CDR3 in DNA: TGTGCCAGCAGCTTCCCCGGGGAGCAGTTCTTC. Full variable domain (rest looked up from reference TRBV7-2 and TRBJ2-1): GAGVSQSPSNKVTEKGKDVELRCDPISGHTALYWYRQSLGQGLEFLIYFQGNSAPDKSGLPSDRFSAERTGGSVSTLTIQRTQQEDSAVYLCASSFPGEQFFGPGTRLTVL.